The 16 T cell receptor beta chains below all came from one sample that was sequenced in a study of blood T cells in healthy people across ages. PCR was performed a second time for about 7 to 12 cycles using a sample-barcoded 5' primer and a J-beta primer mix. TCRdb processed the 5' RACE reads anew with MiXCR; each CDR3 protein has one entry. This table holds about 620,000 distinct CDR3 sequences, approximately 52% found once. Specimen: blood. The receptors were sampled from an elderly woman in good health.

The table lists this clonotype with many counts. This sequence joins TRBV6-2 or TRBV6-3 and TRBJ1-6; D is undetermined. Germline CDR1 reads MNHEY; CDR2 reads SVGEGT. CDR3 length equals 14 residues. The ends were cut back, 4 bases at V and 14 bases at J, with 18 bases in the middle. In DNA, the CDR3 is TGTGCCAGCAGTTGGGAAGGGCCGACCCGAGCCCTCCACTTT. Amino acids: CASSWEGPTRALHF.

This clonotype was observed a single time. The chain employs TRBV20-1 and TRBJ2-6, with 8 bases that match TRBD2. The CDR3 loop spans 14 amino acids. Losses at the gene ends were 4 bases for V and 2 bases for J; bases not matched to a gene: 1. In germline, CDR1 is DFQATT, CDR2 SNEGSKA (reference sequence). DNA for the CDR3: TGCAGTGCTACGGGACTAGCTGGGGCCAACGTCCTGACTTTC. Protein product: CSATGLAGANVLTF.

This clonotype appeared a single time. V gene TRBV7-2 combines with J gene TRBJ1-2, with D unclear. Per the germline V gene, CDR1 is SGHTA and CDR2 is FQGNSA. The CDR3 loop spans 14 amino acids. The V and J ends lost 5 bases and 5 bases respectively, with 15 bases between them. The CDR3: CASSPAAGLYGYTF. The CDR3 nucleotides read TGTGCCAGCAGCCCTGCGGCCGGACTATATGGCTACACCTTC.

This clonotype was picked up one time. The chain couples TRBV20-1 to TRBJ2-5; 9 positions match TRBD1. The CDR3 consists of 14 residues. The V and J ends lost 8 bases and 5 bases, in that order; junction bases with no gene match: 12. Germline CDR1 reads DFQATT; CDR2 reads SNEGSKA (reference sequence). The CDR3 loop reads CSRGGQGMSETQYF. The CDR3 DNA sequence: TGCAGTCGTGGGGGACAGGGAATGTCTGAGACCCAGTACTTC.

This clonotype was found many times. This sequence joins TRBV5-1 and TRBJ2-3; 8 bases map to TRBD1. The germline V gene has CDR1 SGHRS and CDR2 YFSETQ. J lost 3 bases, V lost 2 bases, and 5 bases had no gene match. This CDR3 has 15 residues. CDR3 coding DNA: TGCGCCAGCAGCTTAGGACAGGGATTGACAGATACGCAGTATTTT. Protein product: CASSLGQGLTDTQYF.

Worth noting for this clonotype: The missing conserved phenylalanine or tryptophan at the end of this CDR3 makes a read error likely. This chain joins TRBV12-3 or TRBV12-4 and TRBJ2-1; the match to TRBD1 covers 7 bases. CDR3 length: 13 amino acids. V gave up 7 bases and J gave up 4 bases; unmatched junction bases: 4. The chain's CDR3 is CASNSGGYNEQFL. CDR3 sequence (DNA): TGTGCCAGCAACTCAGGGGGTTACAATGAGCAGTTCTTA.

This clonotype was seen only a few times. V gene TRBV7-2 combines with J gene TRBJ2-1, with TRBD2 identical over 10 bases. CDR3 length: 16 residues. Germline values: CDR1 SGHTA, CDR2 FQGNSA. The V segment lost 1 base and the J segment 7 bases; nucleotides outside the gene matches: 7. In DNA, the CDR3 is TGTGCCAGCAGCTTAGGGGGTAGCGGGAGGCAAAATGAGCAGTTCTTC. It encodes CASSLGGSGRQNEQFF.

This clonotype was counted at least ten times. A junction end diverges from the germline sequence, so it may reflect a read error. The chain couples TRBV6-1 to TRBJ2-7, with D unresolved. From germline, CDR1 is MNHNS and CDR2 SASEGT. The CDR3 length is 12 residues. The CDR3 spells CASSVTSYEQYF. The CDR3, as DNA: TGCGCCAGCAGTGTTACCTCCTACGAGCAGTACTTC.

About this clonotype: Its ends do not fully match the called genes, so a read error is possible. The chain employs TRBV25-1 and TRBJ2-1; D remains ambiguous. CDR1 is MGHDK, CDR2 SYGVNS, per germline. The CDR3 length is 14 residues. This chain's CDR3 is CASSGLSQKNGQFF. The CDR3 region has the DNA TGTGCCAGCAGTGGTCTATCCCAAAAAAATGGGCAGTTCTTC.

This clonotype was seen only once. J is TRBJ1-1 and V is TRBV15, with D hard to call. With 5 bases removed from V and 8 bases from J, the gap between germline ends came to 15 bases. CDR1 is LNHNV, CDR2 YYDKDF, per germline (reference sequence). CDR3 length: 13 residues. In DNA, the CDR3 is TGTGCCACCAGCCGCCAGGCCGGGATGGAAGCTTTCTTT. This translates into CATSRQAGMEAFF.

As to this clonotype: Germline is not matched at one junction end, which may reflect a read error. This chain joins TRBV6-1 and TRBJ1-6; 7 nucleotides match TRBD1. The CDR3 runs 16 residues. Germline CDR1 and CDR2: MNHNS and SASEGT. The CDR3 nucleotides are TGTGCCAGCAGTGAATCACAGGGGCTGAAGAGTTCACCCCTCCATTTT. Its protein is CASSESQGLKSSPLHF.

CDR3 nucleotide sequence: TGCGCCAGCAGCTTGGAGGGGACACCTGACACTGAAGCTTTCTTT. Protein sequence: CASSLEGTPDTEAFF. V usage is TRBV5-1 and J usage is TRBJ1-1, with D possibly matching TRBD1 (6 bases). CDR1 and CDR2 (germline): SGHRS, YFSETQ. Trimming stripped 0 bases from V and 3 bases from J, with 12 bases between. The CDR3 runs to 15 residues.

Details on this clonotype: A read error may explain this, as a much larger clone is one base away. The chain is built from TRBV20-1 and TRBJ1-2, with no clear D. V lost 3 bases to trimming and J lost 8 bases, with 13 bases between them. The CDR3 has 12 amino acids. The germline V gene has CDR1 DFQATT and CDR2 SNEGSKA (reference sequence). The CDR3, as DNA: TGCAGTGCTAGGAGAGGGCCTGAGGGCTACACCTTC. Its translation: CSARRGPEGYTF.

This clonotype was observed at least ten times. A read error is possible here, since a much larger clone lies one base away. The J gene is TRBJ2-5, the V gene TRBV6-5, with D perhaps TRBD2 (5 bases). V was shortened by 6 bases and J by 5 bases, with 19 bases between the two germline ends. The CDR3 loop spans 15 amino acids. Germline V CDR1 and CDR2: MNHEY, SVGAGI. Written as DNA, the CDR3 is TGTGCCAGCAGCCCCGATGAGGGAAGGATGGAGACCCAGTACTTC. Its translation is CASSPDEGRMETQYF.

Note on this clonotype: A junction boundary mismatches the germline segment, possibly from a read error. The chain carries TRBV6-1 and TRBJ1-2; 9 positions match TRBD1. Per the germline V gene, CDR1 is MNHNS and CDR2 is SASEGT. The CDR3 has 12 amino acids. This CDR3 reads CAGRGQGGGYTF. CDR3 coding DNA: TGTGCCGGCAGGGGACAGGGAGGCGGCTACACCTTC.

CDR3 nucleotide sequence: TGTGCCAGCAGCTTGGTCCAGAACGATCCCCATGGCTACACCTTC. It codes for CASSLVQNDPHGYTF. This chain uses TRBV5-6 with TRBJ1-2; the D is unclear. CDR1 is SGHDT and CDR2 is YYEEEE in the germline V gene. This CDR3 is built from 15 residues. V was cut by 0 bases and J by 6 bases, with 15 bases left in between.